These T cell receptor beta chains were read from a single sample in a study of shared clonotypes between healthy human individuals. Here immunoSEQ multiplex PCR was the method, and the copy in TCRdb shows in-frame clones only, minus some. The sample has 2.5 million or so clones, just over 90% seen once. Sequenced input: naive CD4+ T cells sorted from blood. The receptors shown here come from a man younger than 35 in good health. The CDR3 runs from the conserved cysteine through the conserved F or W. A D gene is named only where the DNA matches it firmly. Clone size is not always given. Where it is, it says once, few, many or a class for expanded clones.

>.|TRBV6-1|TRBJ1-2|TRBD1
TGTGCCAGCAGTGAAATTAGGGGGCAGGGTGGCTACACCTTC
CASSEIRGQGGYTF
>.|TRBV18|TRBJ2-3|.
TGTGCCAGCTCACTAAACAAGGGGTCAGATACGCAGTATTTT
CASSLNKGSDTQYF
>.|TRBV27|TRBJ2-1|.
TGTGCCAGCAAATCCGCGGGGAACAATGAGCAGTTCTTC
CASKSAGNNEQFF
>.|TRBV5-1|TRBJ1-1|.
TGCGCCAGCAGCTTGGCCGCAGGGTTAGGCACTGAAGCTTTCTTT
CASSLAAGLGTEAFF
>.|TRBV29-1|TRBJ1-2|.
TGCAGCGCCGGCGACGGCAGTCTATCCTATGGCTACACCTTC
CSAGDGSLSYGYTF
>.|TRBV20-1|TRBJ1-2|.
TGCAGTGCTAGAGATGAGGCTGGCTACACCTTC
CSARDEAGYTF
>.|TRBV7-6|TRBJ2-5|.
TGTGCCAGCAGCCGATGGTCGGAGACCCAGTACTTC
CASSRWSETQYF
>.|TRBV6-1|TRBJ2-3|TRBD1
TGTGCCAGCAGTGGTCCGGGACAGGGGGGACCCCCTAGCACAGATACGCAGTATTTT
CASSGPGQGGPPSTDTQYF
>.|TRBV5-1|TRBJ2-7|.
TGCGCCAGCAGCTTGGGTTACGCGGACTCCTACGAGCAGTACTTC
CASSLGYADSYEQYF
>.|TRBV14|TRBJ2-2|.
TGTGCCAGCAGCCCAATAGGAGGACACCTAGTTAACACCGGGGAGCTGTTTTTT
CASSPIGGHLVNTGELFF
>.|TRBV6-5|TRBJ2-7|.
TGTGCCAGCAGTCGAAACTACGAGCAGTACTTC
CASSRNYEQYF
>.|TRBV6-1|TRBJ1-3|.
TGTGCCAGCAGTGACGGACGCCGGATCTCTGGAAACACCATATATTTT
CASSDGRRISGNTIYF
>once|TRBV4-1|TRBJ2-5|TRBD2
TGCGCCAGCAGCTCTAAGGGCGGCGGGGGGCCGCCCCAAGAGACCCAGTACTTC
CASSSKGGGGPPQETQYF
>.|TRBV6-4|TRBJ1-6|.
TGTGCCAGCAGTGATGCCCTGACAGCCTCTTCCTATAATTCACCCCTCCACTTT
CASSDALTASSYNSPLHF
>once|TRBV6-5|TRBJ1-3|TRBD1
TGTGCCAGCAGGAGGGACAGTAACTCTGGAAACACCATATATTTT
CASRRDSNSGNTIYF
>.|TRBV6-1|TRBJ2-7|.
TGTGCCAGCAGTGATAGGGGGTCAGGGTGGAAATTCTCCTACGAGCAGTACTTC
CASSDRGSGWKFSYEQYF
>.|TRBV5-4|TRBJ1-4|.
TGTGCCAGCAGCTTTGGCCGGAGGAATGAAAAACTGTTTTTT
CASSFGRRNEKLFF
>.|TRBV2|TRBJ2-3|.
TGTGCCAGCAGTCGCGGGGCAGCCGTTCCAGATACGCAGTATTTT
CASSRGAAVPDTQYF
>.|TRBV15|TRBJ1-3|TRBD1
TGTGCCACCGGGCGGGACAGGGTTATATCGGGAAACACCATATATTTT
CATGRDRVISGNTIYF
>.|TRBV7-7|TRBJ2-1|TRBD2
TGTGCTAGCAGCTTAGGGCTAGCGGGACCCTACAATGAGCAGTTCTTC
CASSLGLAGPYNEQFF
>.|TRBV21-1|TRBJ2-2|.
TGTGCCAGCAGCGCACCCAGGGGGACCGGGGAGCTGTTTTTT
CASSAPRGTGELFF
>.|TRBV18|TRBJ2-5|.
TGTGCCAGCTCACCACCGCCGTTCAAAGAGACCCAGTACTTC
CASSPPPFKETQYF
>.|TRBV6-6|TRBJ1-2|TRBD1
TGTGCCAGCAGTTATCCGACAGGGGGTTACTATGGCTACACCTTC
CASSYPTGGYYGYTF
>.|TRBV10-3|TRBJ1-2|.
TGTGCCATCAGTAAAAACCAGGGGTATGGCTACACCTTC
CAISKNQGYGYTF
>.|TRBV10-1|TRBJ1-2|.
TGCGCCAGCAGTGGCGCAGGGTGTGGCTACACCTTC
CASSGAGCGYTF
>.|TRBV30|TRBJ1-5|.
TGTGCCTGGAGTGTAGGGGACACTAGCAATCAGCCCCAGCATTTT
CAWSVGDTSNQPQHF
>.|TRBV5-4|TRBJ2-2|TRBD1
TGTGCCAGCAGCTTTAGACAGGGGGCATCTACCGGGGAGCTGTTTTTT
CASSFRQGASTGELFF
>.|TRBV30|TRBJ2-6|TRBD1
TGTGCCTGGAGTAGGACAGGGACAGGGGCCAACGTCCTGACTTTC
CAWSRTGTGANVLTF
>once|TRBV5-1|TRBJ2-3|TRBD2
TGCGCCAGCAGCTTGGCCTATGGCGGGGGGCGCACAGATACGCAGTATTTT
CASSLAYGGGRTDTQYF
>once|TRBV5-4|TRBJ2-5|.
TGTGCCAGCAGCTTATGGATAATCCGGGACATCCAGTACTTC
CASSLWIIRDIQYF
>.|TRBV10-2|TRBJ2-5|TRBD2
TGCGCCAGCCGTTTGGGGGGAGGGGAGACCCAGTACTTC
CASRLGGGETQYF
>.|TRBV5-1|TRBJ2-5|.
TGCGCCAGCAGCTTGATGGTACAGGGTAGTCAAGAGACCCAGTACTTC
CASSLMVQGSQETQYF
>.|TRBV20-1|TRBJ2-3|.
TGCAGTGGCGGAACCCCAGATACGCAGTATTTT
CSGGTPDTQYF
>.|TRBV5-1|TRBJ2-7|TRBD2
TGCGCCAGCAGCTTGTATACTAGCGGGACCTACGAGCAGTACTTC
CASSLYTSGTYEQYF
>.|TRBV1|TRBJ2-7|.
TGCACCAGCAGCCGGGGAAAGGGGGACTTTACCTACGAGCAGTACTTC
CTSSRGKGDFTYEQYF
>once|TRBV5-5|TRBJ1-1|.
TGTGCCAGCAGCTGGAACCCCGTTGGACACGCTTTCTTT
CASSWNPVGHAFF
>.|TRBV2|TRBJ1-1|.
TGTGCCAGCATCCCCAAAGAGGGAGGCCTGAACACTGAAGCTTTCTTT
CASIPKEGGLNTEAFF
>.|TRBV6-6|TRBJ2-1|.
TGTGCCAGCAGTCCCCGGGCCATTGAGCAGTTCTTC
CASSPRAIEQFF
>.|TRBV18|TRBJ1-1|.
TGTGCCAGCTCACCTCAGGGGACGAACACTGAAGCTTTCTTT
CASSPQGTNTEAFF
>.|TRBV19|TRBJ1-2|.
TGTGCCAGTAGTATAGTTCAAGTGGGGTTTTGGAGCTACACCTTC
CASSIVQVGFWSYTF
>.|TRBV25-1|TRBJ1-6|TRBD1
TGTGCCAGCAGTGATCCGGGACAGGGATTTTCACCCCTCCACTTT
CASSDPGQGFSPLHF
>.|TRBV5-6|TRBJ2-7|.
TGTGCCAGCAGCTTGATTCCTAGCGAGCAGTACTTC
CASSLIPSEQYF
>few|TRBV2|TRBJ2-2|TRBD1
TGTGCCAGCAGCCGACAGGGGACCGGGGAGCTGTTTTTT
CASSRQGTGELFF
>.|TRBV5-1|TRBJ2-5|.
TGCGCCAGCAGCTACATAGGGCGGGGCCAAGAGACCCAGTACTTC
CASSYIGRGQETQYF
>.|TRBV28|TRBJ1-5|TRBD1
TGTGCCAGCAGTATATCCCAGGGGGCGCACCAGCCCCAGCATTTT
CASSISQGAHQPQHF
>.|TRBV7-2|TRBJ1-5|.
TGTGCCAGCAGCTCCGGCTTTTTTCAATCTAGCAATCAGCCCCAGCATTTT
CASSSGFFQSSNQPQHF
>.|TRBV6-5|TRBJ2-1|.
TGTGCCAGCAGAAAGACAGACATATACAATGAGCAGTTCTTC
CASRKTDIYNEQFF
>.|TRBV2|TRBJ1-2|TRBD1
TGTGCCAGCAGTGTACGACAGGGGGTCGGCTATGGCTACACCTTC
CASSVRQGVGYGYTF
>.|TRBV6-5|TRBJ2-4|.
TGTGCCAGCAAGGAAGGGCCCGTAGCCAAAAACATTCAGTACTTC
CASKEGPVAKNIQYF
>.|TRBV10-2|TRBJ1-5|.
TGCGCCAGCAGTGATTCCACCGATCAGCCCCAGCATTTT
CASSDSTDQPQHF
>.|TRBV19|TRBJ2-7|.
TGTGCCAGTAGTTCACGGCCTGGGCACGGCGAGCAGTACTTC
CASSSRPGHGEQYF
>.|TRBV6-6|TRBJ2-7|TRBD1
TGTGCCAGCAGTTCCTACATCAGACAGGGTTCCTACGAGCAGTACTTC
CASSSYIRQGSYEQYF
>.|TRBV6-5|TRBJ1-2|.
TGTGCCAGCATGAGGAGGGGTTATGGCTACACCTTC
CASMRRGYGYTF